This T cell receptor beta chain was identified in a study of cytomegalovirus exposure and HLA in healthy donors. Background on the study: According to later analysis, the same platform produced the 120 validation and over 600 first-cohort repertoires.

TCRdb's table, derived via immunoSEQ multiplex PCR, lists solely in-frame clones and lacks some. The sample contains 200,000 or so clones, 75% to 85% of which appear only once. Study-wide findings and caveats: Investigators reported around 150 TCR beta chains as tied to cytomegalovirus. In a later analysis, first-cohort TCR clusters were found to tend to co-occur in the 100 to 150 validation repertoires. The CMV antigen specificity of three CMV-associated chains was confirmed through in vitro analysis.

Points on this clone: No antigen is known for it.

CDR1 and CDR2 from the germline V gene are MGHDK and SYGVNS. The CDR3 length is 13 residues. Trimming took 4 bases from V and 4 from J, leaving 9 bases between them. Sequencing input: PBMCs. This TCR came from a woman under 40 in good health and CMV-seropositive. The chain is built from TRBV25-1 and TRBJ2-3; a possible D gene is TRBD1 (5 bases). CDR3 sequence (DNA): TGTGCCAGCAGTGTCACAGGAGCAGATACGCAGTATTTT. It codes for CASSVTGADTQYF.